The next 4 T cell receptor beta chains were all read from a single sample in a study of blood T cell repertoires in COVID-19. Produced via immunoSEQ multiplex PCR; TCRdb's table is partial and in-frame only. This table holds roughly 350,000 clones, less than 85% found once. Specimen: peripheral blood. The receptors originated from a woman aged 18-35 years with acute or convalescent COVID-19.

This rearrangement joins TRBV2 to TRBJ2-3, with D unclear. There are 14 residues in the CDR3. Germline-derived CDR1 and CDR2 are SNHLY and FYNNEI. Trimming took off 7 bases at V and 1 base at J, with 12 bases between the two ends. The CDR3 DNA is TGTGCCAGCACCCTGTTAGCCCGCACAGATACGCAGTATTTT. Translation: CASTLLARTDTQYF.

For the CDR3, the DNA is TGTGCCAGCACACGCGGGGGGGACACCGGGGAGCTGTTTTTT. It translates to CASTRGGDTGELFF. The chain couples TRBV6-5 to TRBJ2-2; TRBD2 agrees at 9 bases. Germline trimming cut 7 bases from V and 3 bases from J; bases unmatched to any gene: 3. This CDR3 spans 14 amino acids. The germline gives CDR1 MNHEY, CDR2 SVGAGI.

The chain couples TRBV10-3 to TRBJ1-5; D is undetermined. The germline CDR1 and CDR2 sequences are ENHRY and SYGVKD. The V gene lost 10 bases and the J gene lost 7 bases, with 14 bases spanning the gap. This CDR3 has 12 amino acids. The CDR3 region has the DNA TGTGCCAAAACGTTAAGGGAGCAGCCCCAGCATTTT. Its translation: CAKTLREQPQHF.

The chain has TRBV19 and TRBJ1-5, with D tentatively TRBD1 (6 bases). Germline CDR1 reads LNHDA; CDR2 reads SQIVND (reference sequence). This CDR3 has 15 residues. Trimming removed 7 bases from V and 0 bases from J, with 13 bases in between. The CDR3 DNA sequence: TGTGCCAGTACCCGGGGACAAGCTAGCAATCAGCCCCAGCATTTT. Translation: CASTRGQASNQPQHF.